What follows describes a single T cell receptor beta chain. The antigen is not known. These data are taken from a study of cytomegalovirus exposure and HLA in healthy donors. Study findings and constraints: In presence/absence analyses, roughly uniform sequencing depth across donors was assumed. One variant, a missense change in DCLRE1C, was linked in a later analysis to TCR beta V- and J-gene trimming. Among TCR beta chains, those listed as cytomegalovirus-associated numbered about 150.

Unrecorded immune exposure was likely among donors, who were nominally healthy when sampled. The germline V gene has CDR1 MDHEN and CDR2 SYDVKM. The V and J ends lost 5 bases and 4 bases, in that order; junction bases with no gene match: 11. The CDR3 has 16 amino acids. The PCR used 60 Vbeta and 13 Jbeta primers. TCRdb's table, derived via immunoSEQ multiplex PCR, lists solely in-frame clones and lacks some. The sample yields 150,000 to 200,000 clones, approximately 67% seen once. J is TRBJ1-2 and V is TRBV28; the match to TRBD1 covers 9 bases. Input material: PBMCs. This clonotype originated in a young woman in good health and CMV-seropositive. The DNA of the CDR3 is TGTGCCAGCAGTCCAGCCGACAGGGGGGTAGGCTATGGCTACACCTTC. Translating gives CASSPADRGVGYGYTF.